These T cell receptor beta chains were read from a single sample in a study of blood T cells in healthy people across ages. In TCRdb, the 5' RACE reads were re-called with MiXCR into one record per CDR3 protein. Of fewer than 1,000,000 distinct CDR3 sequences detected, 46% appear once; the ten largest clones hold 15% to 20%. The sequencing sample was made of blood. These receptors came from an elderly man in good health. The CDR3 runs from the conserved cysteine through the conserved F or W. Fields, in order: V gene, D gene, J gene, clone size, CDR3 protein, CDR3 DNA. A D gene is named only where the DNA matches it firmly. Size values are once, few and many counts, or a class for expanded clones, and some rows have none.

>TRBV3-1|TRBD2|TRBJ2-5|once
CASSPPLTSGGARETQYF
TGTGCCAGCAGCCCCCCACTTACTAGCGGGGGGGCCAGGGAGACCCAGTACTTC
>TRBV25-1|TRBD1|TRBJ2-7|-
CASSQGTGGHEQYF
TGTGCCAGCAGTCAAGGGACAGGGGGCCACGAGCAGTACTTC
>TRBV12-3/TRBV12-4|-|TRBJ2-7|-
CASSLGGGLPTYEQYF
TGTGCCAGCAGTCTGGGTGGGGGGTTACCAACCTACGAGCAGTACTTC
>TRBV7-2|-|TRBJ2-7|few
CASSPDGTPSYEQYF
TGTGCCAGCAGCCCGGACGGAACCCCCTCCTACGAGCAGTACTTC
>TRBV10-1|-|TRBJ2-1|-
CATYYEQFF
TGCGCCACCTACTACGAGCAGTTCTTC
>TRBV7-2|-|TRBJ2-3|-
CASSFQGGTPTDTQYF
TGTGCCAGCAGCTTTCAGGGGGGAACCCCCACAGATACGCAGTATTTT
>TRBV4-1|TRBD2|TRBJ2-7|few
CASSHHSAGGPYEQYF
TGCGCCAGCAGCCACCACTCAGCGGGAGGGCCCTACGAGCAGTACTTC
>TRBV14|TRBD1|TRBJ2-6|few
CASSQGQGRSGANVLTF
TGTGCCAGCAGCCAAGGACAGGGCCGCTCTGGGGCCAACGTCCTGACTTTC
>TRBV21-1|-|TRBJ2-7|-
CASSKVIRTRGPLCYEQYF
TGTGCCAGCAGCAAAGTTATAAGGACTAGGGGTCCTTTATGCTACGAGCAGTACTTC
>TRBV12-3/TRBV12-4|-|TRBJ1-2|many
CASSLDRVDGYTF
TGTGCCAGCAGTTTAGACAGGGTTGACGGCTACACCTTC
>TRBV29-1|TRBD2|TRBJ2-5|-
CSGRAGKTQYF
TGCAGCGGGCGAGCGGGAAAGACCCAGTACTTC
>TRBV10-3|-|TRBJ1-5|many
CAISESRDQPQHF
TGTGCCATCAGTGAGTCGAGGGATCAGCCCCAGCATTTT
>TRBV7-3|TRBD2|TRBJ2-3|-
CASSWGGGVDDTQYF
TGTGCCAGCAGCTGGGGGGGTGGGGTCGACGATACGCAGTATTTT
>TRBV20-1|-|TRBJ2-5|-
CSARDAAPTRLEQYF
TGCAGTGCTAGAGATGCGGCCCCAACACGGCTGGAGCAGTACTTC
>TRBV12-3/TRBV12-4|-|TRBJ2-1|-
CASSSGLNEQFF
TGTGCCAGCAGTTCGGGACTCAATGAGCAGTTCTTC
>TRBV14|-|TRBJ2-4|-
CASSRDLNIQYF
TGTGCCAGCAGCCGGGACTTAAACATTCAGTACTTC
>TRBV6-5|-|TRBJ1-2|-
CASSPPGGGGGGYTF
TGTGCCAGCAGTCCTCCTGGGGGAGGGGGTGGTGGCTACACCTTC
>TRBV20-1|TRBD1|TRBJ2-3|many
CSAILSGQAGDTQYF
TGCAGTGCTATTCTTTCGGGACAGGCTGGTGATACGCAGTATTTT
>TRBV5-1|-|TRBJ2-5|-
CASSTVGTQYF
TGCGCCAGCAGCACTGTCGGGACCCAGTACTTC
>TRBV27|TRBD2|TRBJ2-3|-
CASSLAAGGQTDTQYF
TGTGCCAGCAGTTTAGCCGCGGGGGGGCAAACAGATACGCAGTATTTT
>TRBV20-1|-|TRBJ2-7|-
CSSGEGFSSYEQYF
TGCAGTTCCGGGGAAGGGTTCAGCTCCTACGAGCAGTACTTC
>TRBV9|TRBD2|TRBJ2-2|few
CASRGLGETGELFF
TGTGCCAGCAGAGGACTAGGGGAAACCGGGGAGCTGTTTTTT
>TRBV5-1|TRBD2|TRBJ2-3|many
CASSTGLAGATDTQYF
TGCGCCAGCAGCACCGGACTAGCGGGAGCGACAGATACGCAGTATTTT
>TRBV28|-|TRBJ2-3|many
CASSLPHGNGDTQYF
TGTGCCAGCAGTTTACCACATGGCAACGGAGATACGCAGTATTTT
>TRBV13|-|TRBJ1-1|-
CASSRFGAQSATEAFF
TGTGCCAGCAGTCGATTCGGGGCGCAAAGTGCCACTGAAGCTTTCTTT
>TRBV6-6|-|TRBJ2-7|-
CASSFPAATDEQYF
TGTGCCAGCAGTTTCCCGGCAGCTACTGACGAGCAGTACTTC
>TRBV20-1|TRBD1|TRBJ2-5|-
CSAGGTGQAETQYF
TGCAGTGCTGGGGGGACAGGGCAGGCAGAGACCCAGTACTTC
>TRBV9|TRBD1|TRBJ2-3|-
CASGQGNTDTQYF
TGTGCCAGCGGACAGGGCAACACAGATACGCAGTATTTT
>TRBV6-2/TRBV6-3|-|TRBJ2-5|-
CASRPGGELETQYF
TGTGCCAGCAGACCCGGTGGAGAGCTGGAGACCCAGTACTTC
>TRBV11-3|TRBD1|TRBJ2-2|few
CASSYRGLAGELFF
TGTGCCAGCAGCTACAGGGGGCTTGCCGGGGAGCTGTTTTTT
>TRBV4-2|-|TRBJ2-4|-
CASSLQGTEDKNIQYF
TGTGCCAGCAGCCTTCAAGGTACGGAGGACAAAAACATTCAGTACTTC
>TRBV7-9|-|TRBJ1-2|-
CASSLGEGGYTF
TGTGCCAGCAGCTTAGGCGAGGGCGGCTACACCTTC
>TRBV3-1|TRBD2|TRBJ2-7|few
CASSQGRAGVSEQYF
TGTGCCAGCAGCCAAGGACGAGCGGGAGTTTCGGAGCAGTACTTC
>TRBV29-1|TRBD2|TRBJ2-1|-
CSAVKGGLAEYYNEQFF
TGCAGCGCCGTGAAGGGGGGACTAGCGGAATACTACAATGAGCAGTTCTTC
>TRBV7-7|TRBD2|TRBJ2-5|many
CASSGTGTSGQETQYF
TGTGCCAGCAGCGGCACCGGGACTAGCGGCCAAGAGACCCAGTACTTC